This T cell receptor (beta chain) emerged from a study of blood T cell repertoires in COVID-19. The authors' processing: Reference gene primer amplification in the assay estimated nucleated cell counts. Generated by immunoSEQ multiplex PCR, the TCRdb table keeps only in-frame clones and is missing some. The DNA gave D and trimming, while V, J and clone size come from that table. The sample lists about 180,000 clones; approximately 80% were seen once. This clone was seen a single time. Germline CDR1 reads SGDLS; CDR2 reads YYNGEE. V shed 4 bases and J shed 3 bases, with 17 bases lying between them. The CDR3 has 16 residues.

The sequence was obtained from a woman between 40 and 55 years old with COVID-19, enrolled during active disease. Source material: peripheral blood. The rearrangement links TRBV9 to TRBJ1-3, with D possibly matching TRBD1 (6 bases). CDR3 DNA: TGTGCCAGCAGCCTTATGGGAACAGGGAGTGGAAACACCATATATTTT. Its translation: CASSLMGTGSGNTIYF.